The next 6 T cell receptor beta chains were all read from a single sample in a study of blood T cells in healthy people across ages (dated by TCRdb to 2013 to 2016). Receptor libraries were prepared by 5' RACE. Sequencing used an Illumina HiSeq 2500. A second 7 to 11 cycle PCR used a sample-barcoded 5' primer and a J-beta primer mix. TCRdb reworked the public reads: Q25 trimming with fastp, MiXCR clone assembly, productive beta chains retained. All rows with the same CDR3 protein become a single entry with the most common DNA and genes. This sample holds about 640,000 distinct CDR3 sequences; 40% to 45% were observed only once. The ten largest clones capture 30% of the sample. Sequencing input: blood. These receptor sequences come from an elderly man in good health.

V usage is TRBV5-8 and J usage is TRBJ2-3, with 8 positions matching TRBD2. Germline V gene lookup returns CDR1 SGHTS and CDR2 YDEGEE. The ends lost 2 bases at V and 4 bases at J; junction bases unmatched: 3. There are 14 residues in the CDR3. The CDR3 region is CASSLAGVSDTQYF. CDR3 DNA: TGTGCCAGCAGCTTAGCGGGAGTCTCAGATACGCAGTATTTT.

This clonotype was picked up many times. The rearrangement links TRBV29-1 to TRBJ2-3; TRBD2 matches 14 bases. Trimming removed 6 bases from V and 1 base from J; junction bases left unmatched: 9. The CDR3 totals 17 residues. The germline V gene encodes CDR1 SQVTM and CDR2 ANQGSEA. The CDR3 nucleotides read TGCAGCGTCCAAGGGACTAGCGGGAGCCATGGCACAGATACGCAGTATTTT. The encoded protein is CSVQGTSGSHGTDTQYF.

This chain links TRBV20-1 with TRBJ2-3; D is uncertain. Per the germline V gene, CDR1 is DFQATT and CDR2 is SNEGSKA (reference sequence). Trimming pared 6 bases from V and 0 bases from J, leaving 16 bases between. The CDR3 length is 15 residues. CDR3 sequence reads: CSATLTSRSTDTQYF. DNA for the CDR3: TGCAGTGCCACTTTAACCAGCCGGAGCACAGATACGCAGTATTTT.

The gene calls are TRBV6-2 or TRBV6-3 and TRBJ1-1; D remains ambiguous. The V gene lost 6 bases and the J gene lost 4 bases, with 6 bases spanning the gap. CDR1 MNHEY and CDR2 SVGEGT come from the germline V gene. The CDR3 has 11 amino acids. The DNA for the CDR3 is TGTGCCAGCAGGGACTTCACTGAAGCTTTCTTT. It codes for CASRDFTEAFF.

This clonotype was seen more than once but under ten times. This rearrangement joins TRBV7-8 to TRBJ2-1; 7 bases are shared with TRBD2. With 1 base clipped from V and 4 bases from J, the junction kept 7 bases outside the gene matches. CDR1 SGHVS and CDR2 FQNEAQ come from the germline V gene. The length of the CDR3 is 16 residues. The CDR3 DNA sequence: TGTGCCAGCAGCTTAGACTTCGCGGGGGTATACAATGAGCAGTTCTTC. Encoded protein: CASSLDFAGVYNEQFF.

V is TRBV10-3 and J is TRBJ1-5; the D is unclear. V gave up 0 bases and J gave up 3 bases, with 3 bases separating them. The CDR3 consists of 13 residues. Germline CDR1 is ENHRY and CDR2 is SYGVKD. The CDR3, as DNA: TGTGCCATCAGTGAGTCCTCCAATCAGCCCCAGCATTTT. Protein: CAISESSNQPQHF.